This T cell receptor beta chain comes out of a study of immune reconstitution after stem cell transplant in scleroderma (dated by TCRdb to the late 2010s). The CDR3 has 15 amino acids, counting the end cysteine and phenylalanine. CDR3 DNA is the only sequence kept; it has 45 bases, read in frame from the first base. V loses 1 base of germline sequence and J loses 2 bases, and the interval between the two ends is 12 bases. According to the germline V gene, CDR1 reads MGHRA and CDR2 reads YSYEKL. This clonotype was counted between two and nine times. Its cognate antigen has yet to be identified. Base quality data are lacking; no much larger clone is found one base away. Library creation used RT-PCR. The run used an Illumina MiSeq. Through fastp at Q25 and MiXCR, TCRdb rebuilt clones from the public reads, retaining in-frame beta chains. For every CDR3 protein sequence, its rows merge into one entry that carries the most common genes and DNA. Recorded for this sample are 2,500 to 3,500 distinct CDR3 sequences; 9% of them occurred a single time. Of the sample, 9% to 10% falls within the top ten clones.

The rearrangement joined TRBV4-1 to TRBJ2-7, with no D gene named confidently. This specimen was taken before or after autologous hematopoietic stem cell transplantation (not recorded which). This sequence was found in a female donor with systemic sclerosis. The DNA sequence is TGCGCCAGCAGCCAAGGGTTGGGCGGAGCCTACGAGCAGTACTTC. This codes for CASSQGLGGAYEQYF.